This T cell receptor (beta chain) was observed in a study of cytomegalovirus exposure and HLA in healthy donors. The PCR had 60 Vbeta and 13 Jbeta primers. Sequenced by immunoSEQ multiplex PCR; TCRdb stores in-frame clones only, minus some. The repertoire includes 90,000 to 95,000 clones, around 77% of them detected once, and 0.45% to 0.6% sits in the top ten. Findings and caveats of the study: TCR association rates varied by HLA locus in a later analysis, with DRB1 highest and HLA-C lowest. HLA alleles showed associations with around 15,000 TCR beta sequences in a later analysis, at a 0.05 false discovery rate. There were 150 to 200 TCR beta chains listed as cytomegalovirus-associated.

This clone was seen more than once but under ten times. What it recognizes is unknown. The sequence came from a man aged 25-40 years in good health and CMV-seronegative. The sequencing sample was made of PBMCs.

The CDR3 spells CASSRDRLKTEAFF. In DNA, the CDR3 is TGTGCCAGCAGCCGGGACAGGCTCAAGACTGAAGCTTTCTTT. The V call is TRBV6-1, the J call TRBJ1-1; 8 bases line up with TRBD1. Germline CDR1 and CDR2: MNHNS and SASEGT. V shed 6 bases and J 5 bases; nucleotides not matched to a gene: 8. There are 14 residues in the CDR3.